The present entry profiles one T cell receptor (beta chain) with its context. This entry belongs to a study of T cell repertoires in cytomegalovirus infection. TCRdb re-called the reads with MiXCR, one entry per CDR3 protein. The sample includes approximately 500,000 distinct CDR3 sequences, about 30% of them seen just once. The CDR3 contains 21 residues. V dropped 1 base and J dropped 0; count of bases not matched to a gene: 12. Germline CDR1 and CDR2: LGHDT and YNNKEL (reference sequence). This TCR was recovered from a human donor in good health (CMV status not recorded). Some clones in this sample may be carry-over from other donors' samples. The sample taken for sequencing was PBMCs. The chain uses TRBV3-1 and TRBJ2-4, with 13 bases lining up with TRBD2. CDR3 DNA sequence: TGTGCCAGCAGCCAAGCGGACAATCCGGGACTAGCGGGACTAGCCAAAAACATTCAGTACTTC. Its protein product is CASSQADNPGLAGLAKNIQYF.